This TCR beta chain was sequenced during a study of blood T cells in healthy people across ages. Primed by a sample-barcoded 5' primer and a J-beta primer mix, a second PCR proceeded for about 6 to 12 cycles. TCRdb re-called the 5' RACE reads through MiXCR, storing one row per CDR3 protein. This repertoire shows approximately 490,000 distinct CDR3 sequences, 24% found once; its top ten account for just under 9%. Those donating, healthy Caucasian individuals from Russia, were aged about 6 to 100. As regards this clonotype: Its antigen is still unknown.

V gave up 3 bases and J gave up 0 bases; unmatched junction bases: 5. CDR3 length equals 17 residues. Germline V gene lookup returns CDR1 SGHTA and CDR2 FQGNSA. General observations from the study: Per million T cells, the diversity of TCR beta decreased roughly linearly as age advanced. Strongly correlated with naive T cell percentage was TCR beta diversity.

A further study also used this sample, focusing on T cells of mothers and their children. This second report adds: Material was donated by three healthy Caucasian mothers and their six children.

The receptor was isolated from a boy younger than 18 in good health. Sequences were obtained from blood. V is TRBV7-2 and J is TRBJ2-5; 12 bases fit TRBD2. The CDR3, as DNA: TGTGCCAGCAGCTTGCGACTAGCGGGGGCCCACCAAGAGACCCAGTACTTC. This codes for CASSLRLAGAHQETQYF.